This TCR beta chain originates from a study of T cell responses to AZD1222 COVID-19 vaccine. Study outcomes and limitations: Across the whole spike, CD4 TCRs peaked at regions 160-218 and 743-854. The sample set comprised mostly white British donors with more females, and clonal diversity was possibly underestimated. Only a handful of people who got AZD1222 tested seropositive at baseline.

Profiled with immunoSEQ multiplex PCR; TCRdb holds only in-frame clones, not every one. The data contain about 120,000 clones, approximately 85% of them singletons. As concerns this clone: Its antigen is not known.

CDR1 is SGHDN, CDR2 FVKESK, per germline. This CDR3 spans 13 amino acids. V lost 0 bases, J lost 14 bases, and 11 bases lay in between. This sequence originates from an adult in good health. This sequence joins TRBV14 and TRBJ1-6; no firm D call. Here the sequenced sample was peripheral blood, taken on day 0 of AZD1222 vaccination. The CDR3 sequence is CASSQDLRGSLHF. CDR3 nucleotide sequence: TGTGCCAGCAGCCAAGATCTCCGAGGGTCCCTCCACTTT.